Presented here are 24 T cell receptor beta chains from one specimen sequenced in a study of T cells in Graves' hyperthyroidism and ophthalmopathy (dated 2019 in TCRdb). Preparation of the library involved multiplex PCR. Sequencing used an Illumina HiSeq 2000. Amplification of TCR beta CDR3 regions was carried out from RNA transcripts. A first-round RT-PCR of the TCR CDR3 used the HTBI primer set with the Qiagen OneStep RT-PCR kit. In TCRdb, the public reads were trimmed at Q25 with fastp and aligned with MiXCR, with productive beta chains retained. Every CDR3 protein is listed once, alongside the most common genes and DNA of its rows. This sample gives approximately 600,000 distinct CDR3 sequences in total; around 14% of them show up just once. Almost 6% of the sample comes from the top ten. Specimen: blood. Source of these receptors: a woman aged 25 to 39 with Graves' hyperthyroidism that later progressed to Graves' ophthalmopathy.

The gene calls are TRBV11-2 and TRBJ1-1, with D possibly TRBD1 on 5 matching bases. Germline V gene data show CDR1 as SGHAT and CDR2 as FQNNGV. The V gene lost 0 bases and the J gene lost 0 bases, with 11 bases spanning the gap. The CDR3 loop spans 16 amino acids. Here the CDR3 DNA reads TGTGCCAGCAGCTTAGACGGGGAGGGGTTGAACACTGAAGCTTTCTTT. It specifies CASSLDGEGLNTEAFF.

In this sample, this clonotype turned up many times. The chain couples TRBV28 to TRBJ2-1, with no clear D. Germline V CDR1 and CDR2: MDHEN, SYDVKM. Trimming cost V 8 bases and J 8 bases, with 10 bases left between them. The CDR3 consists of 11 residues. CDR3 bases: TGTGCCAGCCTAAGACACTATGAGCAGTTCTTC. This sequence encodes CASLRHYEQFF.

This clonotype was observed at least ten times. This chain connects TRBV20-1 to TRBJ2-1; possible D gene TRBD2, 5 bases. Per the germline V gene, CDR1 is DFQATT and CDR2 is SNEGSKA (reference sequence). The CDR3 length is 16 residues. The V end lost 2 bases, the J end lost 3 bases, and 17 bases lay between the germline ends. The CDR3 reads CSARILAPAGYNEQFF. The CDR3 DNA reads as TGCAGTGCTAGAATCCTAGCCCCGGCAGGCTACAATGAGCAGTTCTTC.

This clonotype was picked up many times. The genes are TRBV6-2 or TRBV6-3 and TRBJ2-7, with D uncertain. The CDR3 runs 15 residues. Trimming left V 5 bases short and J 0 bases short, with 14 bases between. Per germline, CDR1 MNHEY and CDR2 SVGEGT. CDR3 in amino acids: CASSTPGTISYEQYF. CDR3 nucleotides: TGTGCCAGCAGTACCCCGGGCACCATCTCCTACGAGCAGTACTTC.

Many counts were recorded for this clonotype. The CDR3, as DNA: TGTGCCAGCTCACCGGGACTTGTGGGCAATGAGCAGTTCTTC. Protein: CASSPGLVGNEQFF. V gene TRBV18 combines with J gene TRBJ2-1; possible D gene TRBD2, 6 bases. The germline gives CDR1 KGHSH, CDR2 LQKENI. The CDR3 length is 14 residues. Trimming removed 3 bases from V and 6 bases from J, with 12 bases in between. The full variable domain, in which reference TRBV18 and TRBJ2-1 provide the parts outside the CDR3, is NAGVMQNPRHLVRRRGQEARLRCSPMKGHSHVYWYRQLPEEGLKFMVYLQKENIIDESGMPKERFSAEFPKEGPSILRIQQVVRGDSAAYFCASSPGLVGNEQFFGPGTRLTVL.

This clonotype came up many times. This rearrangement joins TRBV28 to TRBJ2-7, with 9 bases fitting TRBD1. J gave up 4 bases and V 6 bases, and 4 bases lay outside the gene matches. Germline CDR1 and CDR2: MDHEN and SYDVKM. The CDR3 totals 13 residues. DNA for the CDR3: TGTGCCAGCAGGGGGACAGGGCATTACGAGCAGTACTTC. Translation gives CASRGTGHYEQYF. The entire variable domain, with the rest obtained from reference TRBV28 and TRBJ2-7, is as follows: DVKVTQSSRYLVKRTGEKVFLECVQDMDHENMFWYRQDPGLGLRLIYFSYDVKMKEKGDIPEGYSVSREKKERFSLILESASTNQTSMYLCASRGTGHYEQYFGPGTRLTVT.

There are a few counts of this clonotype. In DNA, the CDR3 is TGCAGTGCTAGAGACCCACACCACTTGCCTTTTAATCAGCCCCAGCATTTT. It codes for CSARDPHHLPFNQPQHF. This rearrangement joins TRBV20-1 to TRBJ1-5; D uncertain. Germline V gene lookup returns CDR1 DFQATT and CDR2 SNEGSKA (reference sequence). This CDR3 has 17 residues. V dropped 0 bases and J dropped 4 bases, with 19 bases sitting between them.

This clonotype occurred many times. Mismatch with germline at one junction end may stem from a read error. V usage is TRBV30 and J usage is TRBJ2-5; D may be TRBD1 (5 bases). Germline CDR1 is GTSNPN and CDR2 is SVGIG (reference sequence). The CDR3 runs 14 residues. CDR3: CAWSVPAGKETQHF. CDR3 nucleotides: TGTGCCTGGAGTGTACCGGCAGGGAAAGAGACCCAGCACTTC.

CDR3 protein: CASSPTPSSYEQYF. The DNA for the CDR3 is TGTGCCAGCTCACCAACCCCGAGCTCCTACGAGCAGTACTTC. The V gene is TRBV18, the J gene TRBJ2-7; no clear D gene. Trimming removed 2 bases at V and 0 bases at J, with 8 bases between. The CDR3 runs to 14 residues. CDR1 and CDR2 from the germline V gene are KGHSH and LQKENI. The variable domain in full, completed from reference TRBV18 and TRBJ2-7, reads NAGVMQNPRHLVRRRGQEARLRCSPMKGHSHVYWYRQLPEEGLKFMVYLQKENIIDESGMPKERFSAEFPKEGPSILRIQQVVRGDSAAYFCASSPTPSSYEQYFGPGTRLTVT.

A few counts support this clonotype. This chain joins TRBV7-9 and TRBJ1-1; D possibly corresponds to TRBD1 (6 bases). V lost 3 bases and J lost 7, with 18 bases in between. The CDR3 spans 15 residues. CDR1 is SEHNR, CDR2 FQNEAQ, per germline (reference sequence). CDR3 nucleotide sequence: TGTGCCAGCAGCTTCTCCCCGACAGGCGGTAATGAAGCTTTCTTT. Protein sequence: CASSFSPTGGNEAFF.

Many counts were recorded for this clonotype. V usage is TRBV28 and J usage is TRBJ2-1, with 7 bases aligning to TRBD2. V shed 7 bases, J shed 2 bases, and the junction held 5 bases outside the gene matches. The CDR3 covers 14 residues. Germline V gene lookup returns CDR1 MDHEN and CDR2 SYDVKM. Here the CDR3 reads CASTQRGPYNEQFF. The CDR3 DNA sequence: TGTGCCAGCACGCAGCGGGGCCCCTACAATGAGCAGTTCTTC.

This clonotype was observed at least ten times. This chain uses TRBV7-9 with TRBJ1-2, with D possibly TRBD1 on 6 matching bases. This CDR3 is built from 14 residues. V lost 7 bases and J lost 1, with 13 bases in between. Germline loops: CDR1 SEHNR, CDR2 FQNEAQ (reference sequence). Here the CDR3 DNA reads TGTGCCAGCACCCTAGGAGGGGGTAACTATGGCTACACCTTC. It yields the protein CASTLGGGNYGYTF.

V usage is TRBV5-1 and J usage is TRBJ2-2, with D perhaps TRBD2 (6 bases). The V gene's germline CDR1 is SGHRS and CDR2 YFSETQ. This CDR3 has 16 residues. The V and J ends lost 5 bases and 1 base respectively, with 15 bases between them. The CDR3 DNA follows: TGCGCCAGCAGTACGGCGGGGCTCGTGAACACCGGGGAGCTGTTTTTT. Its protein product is CASSTAGLVNTGELFF.

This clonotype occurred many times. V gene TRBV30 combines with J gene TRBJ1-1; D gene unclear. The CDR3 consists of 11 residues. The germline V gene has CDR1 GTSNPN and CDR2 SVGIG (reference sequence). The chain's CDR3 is CASQTNTEAFF. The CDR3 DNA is TGTGCTTCACAAACAAACACTGAAGCTTTCTTT.

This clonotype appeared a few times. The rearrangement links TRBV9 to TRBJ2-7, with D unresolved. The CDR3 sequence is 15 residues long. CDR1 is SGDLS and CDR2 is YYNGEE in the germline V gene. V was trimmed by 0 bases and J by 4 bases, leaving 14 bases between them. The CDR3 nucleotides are TGTGCCAGCAGCGTAGGTCCTACTAATGAATACGAGCAGTACTTC. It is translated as CASSVGPTNEYEQYF.

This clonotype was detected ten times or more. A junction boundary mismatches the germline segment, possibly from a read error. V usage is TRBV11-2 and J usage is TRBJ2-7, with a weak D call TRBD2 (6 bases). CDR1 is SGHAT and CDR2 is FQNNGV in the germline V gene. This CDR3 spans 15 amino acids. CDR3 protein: CAGSLDLAGIGEQYF. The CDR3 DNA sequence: TGTGCCGGCAGCTTAGATCTGGCGGGGATTGGCGAGCAGTACTTC.

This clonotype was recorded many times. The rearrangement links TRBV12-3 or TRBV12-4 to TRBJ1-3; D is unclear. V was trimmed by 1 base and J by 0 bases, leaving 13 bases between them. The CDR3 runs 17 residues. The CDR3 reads CASSLEPRQFSGNTIYF. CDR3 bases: TGTGCCAGCAGTTTAGAGCCTCGGCAGTTCTCTGGAAACACCATATATTTT.

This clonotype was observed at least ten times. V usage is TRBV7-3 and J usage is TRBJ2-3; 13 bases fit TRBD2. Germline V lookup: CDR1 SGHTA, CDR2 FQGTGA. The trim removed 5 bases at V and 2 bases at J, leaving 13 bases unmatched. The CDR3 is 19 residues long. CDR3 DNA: TGTGCCAGCAGCCCCATACCAGGGACTAGCGGGAAACACACAGATACGCAGTATTTT. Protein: CASSPIPGTSGKHTDTQYF.

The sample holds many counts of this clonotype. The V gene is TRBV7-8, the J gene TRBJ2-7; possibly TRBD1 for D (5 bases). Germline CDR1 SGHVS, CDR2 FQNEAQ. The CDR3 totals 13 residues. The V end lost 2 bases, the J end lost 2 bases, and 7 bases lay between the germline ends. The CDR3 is CASSLPGPYEQYF. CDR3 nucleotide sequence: TGTGCCAGCAGCTTACCAGGGCCCTACGAGCAGTACTTC. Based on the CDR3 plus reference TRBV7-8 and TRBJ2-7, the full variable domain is GAGVSQSPRYKVAKRGQDVALRCDPISGHVSLFWYQQALGQGPEFLTYFQNEAQLDKSGLPSDRFFAERPEGSVSTLKIQRTQQEDSAVYLCASSLPGPYEQYFGPGTRLTVT.

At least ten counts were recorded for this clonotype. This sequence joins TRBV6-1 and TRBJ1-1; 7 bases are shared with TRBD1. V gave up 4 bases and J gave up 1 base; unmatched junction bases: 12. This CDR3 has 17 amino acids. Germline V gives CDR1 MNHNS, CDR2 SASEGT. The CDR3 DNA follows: TGTGCCAGCAGTGTCCAGGGGGGATTTGCGGGGAACACTGAAGCTTTCTTT. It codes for CASSVQGGFAGNTEAFF.

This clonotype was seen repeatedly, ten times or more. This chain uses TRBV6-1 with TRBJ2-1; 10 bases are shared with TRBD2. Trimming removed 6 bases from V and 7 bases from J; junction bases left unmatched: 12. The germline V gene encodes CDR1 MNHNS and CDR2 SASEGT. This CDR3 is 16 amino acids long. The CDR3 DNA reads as TGTGCCAGCAGGCTCACAGCGGGAGGGCCTCTGAATGAGCAGTTCTTC. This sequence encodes CASRLTAGGPLNEQFF.

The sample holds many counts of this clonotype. This CDR3 is CASSFQTAPDTQYF. CDR3 nucleotides: TGTGCCAGCAGTTTTCAAACTGCACCAGATACGCAGTATTTT. The chain is built from TRBV12-3 or TRBV12-4 and TRBJ2-3; D ambiguous. There are 14 residues in the CDR3. V was shortened by 3 bases and J by 4 bases, with 11 bases between the two germline ends.

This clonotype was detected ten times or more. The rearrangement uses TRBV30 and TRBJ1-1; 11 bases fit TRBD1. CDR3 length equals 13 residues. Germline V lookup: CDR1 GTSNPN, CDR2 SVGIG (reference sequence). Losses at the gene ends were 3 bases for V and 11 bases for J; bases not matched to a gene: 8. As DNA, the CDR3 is TGTGCCTGGAGCCTGGACAGGGGGCAGGAGGCTTTCTTT. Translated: CAWSLDRGQEAFF.

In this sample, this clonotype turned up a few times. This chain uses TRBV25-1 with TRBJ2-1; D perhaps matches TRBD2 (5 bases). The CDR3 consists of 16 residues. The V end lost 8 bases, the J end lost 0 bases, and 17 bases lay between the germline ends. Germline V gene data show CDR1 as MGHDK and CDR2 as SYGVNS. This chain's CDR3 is CASSDWASSSYNEQFF. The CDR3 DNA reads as TGTGCCAGCTCGGACTGGGCATCCAGCTCCTACAATGAGCAGTTCTTC.